This passage covers 31 T cell receptor beta chains from one sample sequenced in a study of T cells in Graves' hyperthyroidism and ophthalmopathy. Amplification of TCR beta CDR3 regions used RNA as the template. RT-PCR in the first round (using the HTBI primer set) targeted the TCR CDR3. TCRdb re-derived calls from the multiplex PCR reads in MiXCR, one entry per CDR3 protein. The table has 300,000 to 400,000 distinct CDR3 sequences, roughly 23% seen once; the top ten hold over 40%. The sequenced sample was blood. The receptors shown here come from a woman in her fifties or sixties with Graves' hyperthyroidism.

The V gene is TRBV7-8, the J gene TRBJ2-5, with D possibly being TRBD1 (5 bases). The V and J ends lost 4 bases and 3 bases respectively, with 9 bases between them. Germline V gene lookup returns CDR1 SGHVS and CDR2 FQNEAQ. The CDR3 sequence is 13 residues long. The CDR3 sequence is CASSSSGKETQYF. In DNA form, the CDR3 reads TGTGCCAGCAGCTCATCAGGGAAAGAGACCCAGTACTTC.

This clonotype was seen repeatedly, ten times or more. The CDR3 region has the DNA TGTGCCAGCAGCTTAGAGGGCGCAGCCTCTGGAAACACCATATATTTT. This translates into CASSLEGAASGNTIYF. The V call is TRBV11-2, the J call TRBJ1-3; unclear D gene. Trimming took 0 bases from V and 0 from J, leaving 9 bases between them. The CDR3 extends over 16 amino acids. The germline CDR1 and CDR2 sequences are SGHAT and FQNNGV.

The chain carries TRBV15 and TRBJ1-5; 7 bases agree with TRBD1. V trimming: 4 bases; J trimming: 2 bases; junction bases outside the gene matches: 8. The germline V gene encodes CDR1 LNHNV and CDR2 YYDKDF (reference sequence). This CDR3 is built from 16 residues. The CDR3 spells CATSTGTVSGNQPQHF. DNA for the CDR3: TGTGCCACCAGCACCGGGACAGTAAGCGGCAATCAGCCCCAGCATTTT.

The table lists this clonotype with a few counts. Mismatch with germline at one junction end may stem from a read error. The chain carries TRBV4-2 and TRBJ2-5, with 10 bases that match TRBD2. The CDR3 extends over 17 amino acids. CDR1 is LGHNA and CDR2 is YNFKEQ in the germline V gene. The CDR3 sequence: CAGSQDPSGGGQETQYF. The CDR3 DNA reads TGTGCCGGCAGCCAAGACCCTAGCGGGGGTGGTCAAGAGACCCAGTACTTC.

This clonotype was seen more than once but under ten times. This may be a read error: a much more frequent sequence differs by one nucleotide. CDR3 nucleotides: TGTGCCTGGAGTGTAAGGGCCGGCAGGGGAACCTCCTACGGGCAGTACTTC. Protein product: CAWSVRAGRGTSYGQYF. V is TRBV30 and J is TRBJ2-7; weak D call: TRBD1 (6 bases). In germline, CDR1 is GTSNPN, CDR2 SVGIG (reference sequence). The CDR3 length is 17 residues.

This clonotype was observed many times. J is TRBJ2-3 and V is TRBV18, with TRBD2 identical over 7 bases. The V gene's germline CDR1 is KGHSH and CDR2 LQKENI. The V and J ends lost 0 bases and 8 bases, in that order; junction bases with no gene match: 11. CDR3 length: 16 amino acids. In DNA, the CDR3 is TGTGCCAGCTCACCACCGACGGCGGGAGATCAGTTTACGCAGTATTTT. Protein product: CASSPPTAGDQFTQYF.

This chain connects TRBV12-3 or TRBV12-4 to TRBJ2-3; 7 bases line up with TRBD1. With 8 bases clipped from V and 1 base from J, the junction kept 6 bases outside the gene matches. This CDR3 has 14 amino acids. CDR3 region: CASAPGQGTDTQYF. The CDR3, as DNA: TGTGCCAGCGCTCCTGGACAGGGCACAGATACGCAGTATTTT.

This clonotype was seen ten or more times. This chain links TRBV25-1 with TRBJ1-1, with D perhaps matching TRBD1 (5 bases). The CDR3 has 14 residues. V was pared by 3 bases and J by 4 bases, with 12 bases between. Germline CDR1 is MGHDK and CDR2 is SYGVNS. The DNA for the CDR3 is TGTGCCAGCAGTGATTTGGTAGGGGCCACTGAAGCTTTCTTT. Translated: CASSDLVGATEAFF. Full variable domain (rest looked up from reference TRBV25-1 and TRBJ1-1): EADIYQTPRYLVIGTGKKITLECSQTMGHDKMYWYQQDPGMELHLIHYSYGVNSTEKGDLSSESTVSRIRTEHFPLTLESARPSHTSQYLCASSDLVGATEAFFGQGTRLTVV.

This clonotype was counted at least ten times. V and J are TRBV15 and TRBJ1-1; a possible D gene is TRBD1 (5 bases). The CDR3 length is 15 residues. The germline V gene encodes CDR1 LNHNV and CDR2 YYDKDF (reference sequence). V was cut by 0 bases and J by 6 bases, with 14 bases left in between. The CDR3 here is CATSRDRRRDPEAFF. The CDR3 DNA reads as TGTGCCACCAGCAGAGATCGGCGGAGGGACCCTGAAGCTTTCTTT.

V is TRBV20-1 and J is TRBJ2-3; 8 positions match TRBD2. Germline V gives CDR1 DFQATT, CDR2 SNEGSKA (reference sequence). The CDR3 is 14 amino acids. Losses at the gene ends were 5 bases for V and 4 bases for J; bases not matched to a gene: 8. For the CDR3, the DNA is TGCAGTGCTCGATTCGGGAGGGCCGCAGATACGCAGTATTTT. This codes for CSARFGRAADTQYF.

Only a few counts were recorded for this clonotype. The V and J genes are TRBV6-1 and TRBJ2-2; D is undetermined. V was trimmed by 5 bases and J by 4 bases, leaving 8 bases between them. The germline V gene encodes CDR1 MNHNS and CDR2 SASEGT. The CDR3 loop spans 13 amino acids. The CDR3 region is CASSFLVTGELFF. CDR3 nucleotides: TGTGCCAGCAGTTTTCTAGTCACCGGGGAGCTGTTTTTT.

The sample holds a few counts of this clonotype. The V gene is TRBV5-1, the J gene TRBJ2-1; 10 bases match TRBD1. The V segment lost 3 bases and the J segment 8 bases; nucleotides outside the gene matches: 8. The CDR3 loop spans 15 amino acids. Germline CDR1 SGHRS, CDR2 YFSETQ. The CDR3 nucleotides are TGCGCCAGCAGCTACGGGACAGGGGTTCTTTATGAGCAGTTCTTC. Its protein is CASSYGTGVLYEQFF.

In its sample, this clonotype was seen once. This chain joins TRBV7-2 and TRBJ2-3; perhaps TRBD2 as D (6 bases). CDR1 is SGHTA and CDR2 is FQGNSA in the germline V gene. Trimming removed 2 bases from V and 6 bases from J, with 12 bases in between. The CDR3 has 14 residues. CDR3 sequence reads: CASSLIGRWDTQYF. The DNA of the CDR3 is TGTGCCAGCAGCTTAATCGGGAGATGGGATACGCAGTATTTT.

The J gene is TRBJ1-5, the V gene TRBV20-1, with a tentative D call TRBD1 (5 bases). V lost 0 bases, J lost 2 bases, and 17 bases lay in between. The CDR3 covers 17 residues. The germline CDR1 and CDR2 sequences are DFQATT and SNEGSKA (reference sequence). CDR3 DNA: TGCAGTGCTAGAGACTCCGGGACTCAAACAGGCAATCAGCCCCAGCATTTT. This encodes CSARDSGTQTGNQPQHF.

This clonotype appeared a few times. The chain links TRBV10-3 to TRBJ1-1, with TRBD1 matching 10 bases. This CDR3 is 13 amino acids long. With 4 bases clipped from V and 7 bases from J, the junction kept 3 bases outside the gene matches. Per germline, CDR1 ENHRY and CDR2 SYGVKD. CDR3: CAISGGTGDEAFF. The CDR3, as DNA: TGTGCCATCAGTGGAGGGACAGGGGATGAAGCTTTCTTT.

This chain joins TRBV6-1 and TRBJ1-6; D remains unclear. This CDR3 spans 15 amino acids. The V gene's germline CDR1 is MNHNS and CDR2 SASEGT. Trimming cost V 6 bases and J 0 bases, with 9 bases left between them. CDR3 residues: CASRDRSSYNSPLHF. DNA for the CDR3: TGTGCCAGCAGGGACCGTAGCTCCTATAATTCACCCCTCCACTTT.

A word on this clonotype: This sequence may be a read error, since a much larger clone differs from it by one base. This CDR3 is missing its conserved last phenylalanine or tryptophan, likely due to a read error. V is TRBV29-1 and J is TRBJ2-7; D is perhaps TRBD1 (7 bases). This CDR3 contains 14 residues. The germline gives CDR1 SQVTM, CDR2 ANQGSEA. Deletions cut 4 bases from V and 2 bases from J, with 15 bases between. In DNA form, the CDR3 reads TGCAGCGTTGTGAGCCCCAGGGGGGCCTACGAGCAGTACCTC. It codes for CSVVSPRGAYEQYL.

As concerns this clonotype: A much larger clone is a single base away; this may be a read error. Because it lacks the conserved phenylalanine or tryptophan at the end, this CDR3 is likely a read error. The V gene is TRBV6-1, the J gene TRBJ2-7, with D uncertain. This CDR3 comprises 10 residues. Germline CDR1 and CDR2: MNHNS and SASEGT. V was shortened by 6 bases and J by 6 bases, with 6 bases between the two germline ends. The CDR3 coding sequence is TGTGCCAGCAGAACCAGCGAGCAGTACCTC. Amino acids: CASRTSEQYL.

To note about this clonotype: A much larger clone differs from this one at a single base, so this may be a read error. The V gene is TRBV20-1, the J gene TRBJ1-5; D not certain. V was pared by 6 bases and J by 4 bases, with 19 bases between. The CDR3 spans 15 residues. Germline V gene data show CDR1 as DFQATT and CDR2 as SNEGSKA (reference sequence). The CDR3 DNA sequence: TGCAGTGCCACCCCGGGAACCGAGGGAAATCAGCCCCAGCATTTT. It yields the protein CSATPGTEGNQPQHF.

In this sample, this clonotype turned up a few times. V gene TRBV20-1 combines with J gene TRBJ2-5; the match to TRBD1 covers 10 bases. The V segment lost 6 bases and the J segment 4 bases; nucleotides outside the gene matches: 8. The CDR3 runs to 14 residues. Germline V gene data show CDR1 as DFQATT and CDR2 as SNEGSKA (reference sequence). In DNA, the CDR3 is TGCAGTGCCCCCGTCAGGACAGGGGGAGAGACCCAGTACTTC. This gives the protein CSAPVRTGGETQYF.

V usage is TRBV6-1 and J usage is TRBJ2-4; tentatively, D is TRBD2 (6 bases). V was clipped by 6 bases and J by 1 base, with 19 bases between them. Germline V gene lookup returns CDR1 MNHNS and CDR2 SASEGT. The CDR3 runs to 17 residues. The CDR3 reads CASRPRGDGEAKNIQYF. The CDR3 DNA is TGTGCCAGCAGGCCACGCGGGGACGGCGAGGCCAAAAACATTCAGTACTTC.

This clonotype was counted at least ten times. The chain employs TRBV28 and TRBJ2-7; the match to TRBD1 covers 7 bases. With 6 bases clipped from V and 3 bases from J, the junction kept 8 bases outside the gene matches. The CDR3 contains 14 residues. The germline V gene encodes CDR1 MDHEN and CDR2 SYDVKM. This CDR3 reads CASRVEQGLYEQYF. The CDR3 bases are TGTGCCAGCAGAGTTGAACAGGGGCTCTACGAGCAGTACTTC.

At least ten counts were recorded for this clonotype. This chain joins TRBV2 and TRBJ2-3, with D perhaps given as TRBD1 or TRBD2 (5 bases each). In germline, CDR1 is SNHLY, CDR2 FYNNEI. This CDR3 contains 13 residues. The ends were cut back, 4 bases at V and 4 bases at J, with 9 bases in the middle. CDR3 bases: TGTGCCAGCAGTGGCGAGGGGCCAGATACGCAGTATTTT. It translates to CASSGEGPDTQYF.

The chain recombines TRBV28 with TRBJ1-4; D might be TRBD1 (5 bases). Germline V gene data show CDR1 as MDHEN and CDR2 as SYDVKM. Trimming took off 11 bases at V and 0 bases at J, with 16 bases between the two ends. CDR3 length: 15 residues. The CDR3 region is CAGGGVQTTNEKLFF. The CDR3 DNA sequence: TGTGCCGGCGGGGGTGTACAGACAACTAATGAAAAACTGTTTTTT. The whole variable domain, filled in from reference TRBV28 and TRBJ1-4, reads DVKVTQSSRYLVKRTGEKVFLECVQDMDHENMFWYRQDPGLGLRLIYFSYDVKMKEKGDIPEGYSVSREKKERFSLILESASTNQTSMYLCAGGGVQTTNEKLFFGSGTQLSVL.

This clonotype was detected ten times or more. This sequence joins TRBV7-8 and TRBJ1-5; the D is unclear. V lost 1 base, J lost 2 bases, and 9 bases lay in between. This CDR3 region has 15 residues. From germline, CDR1 is SGHVS and CDR2 FQNEAQ. The CDR3 DNA follows: TGTGCCAGCAGCTTAGGGGTTTTTGGCAATCAGCCCCAGCATTTT. It translates to CASSLGVFGNQPQHF.

This clonotype was counted many times. J is TRBJ2-1 and V is TRBV29-1, with 7 bases identical to TRBD2. This CDR3 has 15 residues. Germline CDR1 SQVTM, CDR2 ANQGSEA. V dropped 0 bases and J dropped 3; count of bases not matched to a gene: 5. The CDR3: CSVEDGEGHYNEQFF. CDR3 DNA sequence: TGCAGCGTTGAAGACGGGGAGGGTCACTACAATGAGCAGTTCTTC.

This clonotype was observed at least ten times. The DNA for the CDR3 is TGTGCCAGCAGCGCGCGACTAGCCAAAAACATTCAGTACTTC. Its translation: CASSARLAKNIQYF. The chain couples TRBV11-2 to TRBJ2-4; D is unresolved. Per the germline V gene, CDR1 is SGHAT and CDR2 is FQNNGV. V was pared by 5 bases and J by 0 bases, with 8 bases between. There are 14 residues in the CDR3.

In its sample, this clonotype was seen many times. The V gene is TRBV20-1, the J gene TRBJ2-5, with a possible D match to TRBD2 (6 bases). CDR3 size: 15 residues. Trimming cost V 0 bases and J 1 base, with 12 bases left between them. The V gene's germline CDR1 is DFQATT and CDR2 SNEGSKA (reference sequence). The CDR3 spells CSARDALAPQETQYF. CDR3 nucleotides: TGCAGTGCTAGAGATGCGCTAGCGCCCCAAGAGACCCAGTACTTC.

The chain is built from TRBV5-1 and TRBJ1-3; tentative D call: TRBD1 (6 bases). V was pared by 2 bases and J by 0 bases, with 12 bases between. The CDR3 spans 16 residues. Germline V gives CDR1 SGHRS, CDR2 YFSETQ. The CDR3 region has the DNA TGCGCCAGCAGCTTCACAGGGCTTCTCTCTGGAAACACCATATATTTT. Protein sequence: CASSFTGLLSGNTIYF. Full variable domain (rest looked up from reference TRBV5-1 and TRBJ1-3): KAGVTQTPRYLIKTRGQQVTLSCSPISGHRSVSWYQQTPGQGLQFLFEYFSETQRNKGNFPGRFSGRQFSNSRSEMNVSTLELGDSALYLCASSFTGLLSGNTIYFGEGSWLTVV.

The J gene is TRBJ2-1, the V gene TRBV5-1; 10 positions match TRBD1. CDR3 length: 16 amino acids. Germline loops: CDR1 SGHRS, CDR2 YFSETQ. The trim removed 4 bases at V and 4 bases at J, leaving 8 bases unmatched. The CDR3 bases are TGCGCCAGCAGCCGATCGGACAGGGGGAATTACAATGAGCAGTTCTTC. Protein: CASSRSDRGNYNEQFF.

This clonotype occurred a few times. The gene calls are TRBV6-5 and TRBJ2-4, with TRBD1 matching over 8 bases. Germline-derived CDR1 and CDR2 are MNHEY and SVGAGI. V gave up 2 bases and J gave up 4 bases; unmatched junction bases: 4. CDR3 size: 15 residues. CDR3 sequence: CASSYRQGRKNIQYF. Written as DNA, the CDR3 is TGTGCCAGCAGTTACAGACAGGGGCGGAAAAACATTCAGTACTTC.